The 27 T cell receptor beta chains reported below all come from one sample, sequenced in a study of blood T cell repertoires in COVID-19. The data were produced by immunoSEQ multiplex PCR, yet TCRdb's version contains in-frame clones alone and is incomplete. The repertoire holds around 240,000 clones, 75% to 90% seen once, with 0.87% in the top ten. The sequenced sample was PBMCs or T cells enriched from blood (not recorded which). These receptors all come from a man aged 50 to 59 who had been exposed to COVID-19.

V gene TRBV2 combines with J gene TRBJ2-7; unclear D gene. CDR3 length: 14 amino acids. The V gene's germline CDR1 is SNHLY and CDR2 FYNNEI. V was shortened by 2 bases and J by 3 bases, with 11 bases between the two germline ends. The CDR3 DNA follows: TGTGCCAGCAGTGAACACGGTTCGGGCTACGAGCAGTACTTC. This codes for CASSEHGSGYEQYF.

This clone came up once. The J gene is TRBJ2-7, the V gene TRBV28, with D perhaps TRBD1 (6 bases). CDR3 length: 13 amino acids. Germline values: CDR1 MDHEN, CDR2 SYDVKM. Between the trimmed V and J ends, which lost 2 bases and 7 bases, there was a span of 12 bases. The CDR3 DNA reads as TGTGCCAGCAGTTTAATCAGGGGTGGAGAGCAGTACGTC. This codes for CASSLIRGGEQYV.

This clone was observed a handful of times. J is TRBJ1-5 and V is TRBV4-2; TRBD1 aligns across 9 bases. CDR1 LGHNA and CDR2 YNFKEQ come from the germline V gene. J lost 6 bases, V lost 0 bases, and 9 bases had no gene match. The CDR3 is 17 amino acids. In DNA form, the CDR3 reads TGTGCCAGCAGCCAAGATGAGGGGACAGGGTTTACTCAGCCCCAGCATTTT. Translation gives CASSQDEGTGFTQPQHF.

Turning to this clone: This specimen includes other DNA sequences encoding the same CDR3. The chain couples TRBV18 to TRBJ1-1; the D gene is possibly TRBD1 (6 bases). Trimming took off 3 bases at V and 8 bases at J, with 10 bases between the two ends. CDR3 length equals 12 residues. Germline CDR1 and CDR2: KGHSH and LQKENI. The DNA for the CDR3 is TGTGCCAGCTCACCGGTTGACAGGGAAGCTTTCTTT. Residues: CASSPVDREAFF.

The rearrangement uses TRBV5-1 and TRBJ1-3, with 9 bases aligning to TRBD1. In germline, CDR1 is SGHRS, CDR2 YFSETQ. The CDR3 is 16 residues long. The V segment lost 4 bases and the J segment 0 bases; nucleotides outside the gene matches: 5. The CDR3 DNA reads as TGCGCCAGCAGCCTGACAGGGGGAGGCTCTGGAAACACCATATATTTT. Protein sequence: CASSLTGGGSGNTIYF. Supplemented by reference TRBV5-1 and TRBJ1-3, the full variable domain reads KAGVTQTPRYLIKTRGQQVTLSCSPISGHRSVSWYQQTPGQGLQFLFEYFSETQRNKGNFPGRFSGRQFSNSRSEMNVSTLELGDSALYLCASSLTGGGSGNTIYFGEGSWLTVV.

This chain's CDR3 is CASSARPSGGHYYEQYF. Written as DNA, the CDR3 is TGTGCCAGCAGCGCACGTCCTAGCGGGGGCCACTACTACGAGCAGTACTTC. The chain has TRBV7-9 and TRBJ2-7; TRBD2 agrees at 10 bases. Germline V lookup: CDR1 SEHNR, CDR2 FQNEAQ (reference sequence). V lost 5 bases and J lost 3; bases outside the gene matches: 13. This CDR3 contains 17 residues.

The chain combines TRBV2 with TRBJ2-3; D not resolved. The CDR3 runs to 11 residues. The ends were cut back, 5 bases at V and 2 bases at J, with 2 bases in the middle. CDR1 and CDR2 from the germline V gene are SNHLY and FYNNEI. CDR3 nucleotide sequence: TGTGCCAGCAGTTACACAGATACGCAGTATTTT. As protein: CASSYTDTQYF.

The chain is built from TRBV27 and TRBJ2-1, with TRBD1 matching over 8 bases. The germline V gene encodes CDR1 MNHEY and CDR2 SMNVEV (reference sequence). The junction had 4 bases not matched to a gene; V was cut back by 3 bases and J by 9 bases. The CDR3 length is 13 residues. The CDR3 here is CASSFGQGPEQFF. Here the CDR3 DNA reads TGTGCCAGCAGTTTCGGACAGGGACCTGAGCAGTTCTTC.

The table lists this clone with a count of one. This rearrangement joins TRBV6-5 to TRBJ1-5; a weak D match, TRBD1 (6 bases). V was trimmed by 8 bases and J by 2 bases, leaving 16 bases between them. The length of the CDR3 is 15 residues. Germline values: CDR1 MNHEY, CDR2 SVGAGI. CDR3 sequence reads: CASGWGLEGNQPQHF. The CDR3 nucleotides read TGTGCCAGCGGGTGGGGGCTCGAGGGCAATCAGCCCCAGCATTTT.

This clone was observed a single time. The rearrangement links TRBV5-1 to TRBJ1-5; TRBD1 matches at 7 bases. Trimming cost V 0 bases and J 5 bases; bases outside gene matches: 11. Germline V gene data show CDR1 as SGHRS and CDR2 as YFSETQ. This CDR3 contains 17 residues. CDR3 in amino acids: CASSLEDLDRRHQPQHF. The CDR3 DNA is TGCGCCAGCAGCTTGGAAGACCTGGACAGGAGACATCAGCCCCAGCATTTT.

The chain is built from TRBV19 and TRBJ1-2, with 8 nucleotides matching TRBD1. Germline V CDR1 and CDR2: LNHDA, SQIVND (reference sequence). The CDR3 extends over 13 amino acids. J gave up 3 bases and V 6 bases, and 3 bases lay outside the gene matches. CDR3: CASSEGQDYGYTF. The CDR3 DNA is TGTGCCAGTAGCGAGGGACAGGACTATGGCTACACCTTC.

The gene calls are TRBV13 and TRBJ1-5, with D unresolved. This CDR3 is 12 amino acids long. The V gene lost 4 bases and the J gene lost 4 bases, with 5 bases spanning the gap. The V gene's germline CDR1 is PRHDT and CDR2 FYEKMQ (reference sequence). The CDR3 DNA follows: TGTGCCAGCAGCTCTTTAAATCAGCCCCAGCATTTT. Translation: CASSSLNQPQHF.

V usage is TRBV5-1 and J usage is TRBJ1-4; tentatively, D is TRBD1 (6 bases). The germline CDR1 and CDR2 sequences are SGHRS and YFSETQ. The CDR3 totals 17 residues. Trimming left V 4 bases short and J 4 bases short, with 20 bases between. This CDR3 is CASSPGARLGLNEKLFF. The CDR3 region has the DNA TGCGCCAGCAGCCCAGGGGCTCGATTGGGCCTTAATGAAAAACTGTTTTTT.

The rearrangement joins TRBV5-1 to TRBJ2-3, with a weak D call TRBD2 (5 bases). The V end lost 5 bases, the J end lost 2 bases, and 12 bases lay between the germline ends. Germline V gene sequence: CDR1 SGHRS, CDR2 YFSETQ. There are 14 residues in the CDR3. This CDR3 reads CASSEGEVTDTQYF. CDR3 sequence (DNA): TGCGCCAGCAGTGAGGGTGAGGTCACAGATACGCAGTATTTT.

The CDR3 spells CATSASTRGAGQPQHF. For the CDR3, the DNA is TGTGCCACCAGTGCCTCAACACGGGGGGCGGGTCAGCCCCAGCATTTT. The chain recombines TRBV24-1 with TRBJ1-5, with D possibly matching TRBD1 (6 bases). Trimming removed 5 bases at V and 6 bases at J, with 19 bases between. Germline V CDR1 and CDR2: KGHDR, SFDVKD. The CDR3 spans 16 residues.

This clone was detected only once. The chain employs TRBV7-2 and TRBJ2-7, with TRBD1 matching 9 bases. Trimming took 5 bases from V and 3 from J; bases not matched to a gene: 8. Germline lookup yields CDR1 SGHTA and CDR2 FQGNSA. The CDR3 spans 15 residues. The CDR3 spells CASSGTGFGFYEQYF. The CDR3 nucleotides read TGTGCCAGCAGCGGGACAGGGTTCGGGTTCTACGAGCAGTACTTC.

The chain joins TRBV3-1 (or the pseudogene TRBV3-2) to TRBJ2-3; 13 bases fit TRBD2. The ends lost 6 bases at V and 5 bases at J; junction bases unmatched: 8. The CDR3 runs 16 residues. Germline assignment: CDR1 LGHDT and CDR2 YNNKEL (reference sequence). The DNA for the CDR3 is TGTGCCAGCAGACAAACCGGGACTAGCGGGAAAGATACGCAGTATTTT. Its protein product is CASRQTGTSGKDTQYF.

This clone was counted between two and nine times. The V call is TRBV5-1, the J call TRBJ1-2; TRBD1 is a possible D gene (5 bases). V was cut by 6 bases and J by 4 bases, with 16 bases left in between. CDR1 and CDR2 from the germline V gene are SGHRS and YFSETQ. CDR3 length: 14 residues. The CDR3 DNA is TGCGCCAGCAACTCCGGGGAGGGGATCTATGGCTACACCTTC. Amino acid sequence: CASNSGEGIYGYTF.

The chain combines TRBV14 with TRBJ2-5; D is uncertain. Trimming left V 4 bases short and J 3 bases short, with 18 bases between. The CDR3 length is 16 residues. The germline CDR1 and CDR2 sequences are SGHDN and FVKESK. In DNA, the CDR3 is TGTGCCAGCAGCCCCGCGACACGTTTTGTAAAAGAGACCCAGTACTTC. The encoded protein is CASSPATRFVKETQYF.

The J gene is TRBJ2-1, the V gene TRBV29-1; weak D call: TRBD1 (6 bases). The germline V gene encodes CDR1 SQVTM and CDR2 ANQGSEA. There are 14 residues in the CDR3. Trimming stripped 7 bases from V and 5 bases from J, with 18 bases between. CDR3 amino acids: CSGGRAGDDNEQFF. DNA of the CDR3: TGCAGCGGCGGGCGAGCAGGGGACGACAATGAGCAGTTCTTC.

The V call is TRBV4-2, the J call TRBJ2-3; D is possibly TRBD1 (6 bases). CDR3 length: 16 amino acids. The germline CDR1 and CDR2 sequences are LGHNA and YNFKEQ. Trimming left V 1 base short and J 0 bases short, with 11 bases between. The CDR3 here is CASSQGHRDSTDTQYF. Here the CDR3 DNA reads TGTGCCAGCAGCCAAGGTCACAGGGATAGCACAGATACGCAGTATTTT.

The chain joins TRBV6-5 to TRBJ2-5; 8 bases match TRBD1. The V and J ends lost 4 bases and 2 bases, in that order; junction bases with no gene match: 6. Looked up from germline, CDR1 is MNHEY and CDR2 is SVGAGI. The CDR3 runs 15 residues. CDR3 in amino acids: CASSLFGTGQETQYF. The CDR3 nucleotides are TGTGCCAGCAGTTTATTCGGGACAGGACAAGAGACCCAGTACTTC.

CDR3 bases: TGCGCCAAAAGGACAGGGCGGGGGTTGACTGAAGCTTTCTTT. Translated: CAKRTGRGLTEAFF. The chain combines TRBV10-1 with TRBJ1-1; 8 bases are a match to TRBD1. The V gene's germline CDR1 is WNHNN and CDR2 SYGVQD (reference sequence). J gave up 5 bases and V 10 bases, and 12 bases lay outside the gene matches. The CDR3 is made up of 14 amino acids.

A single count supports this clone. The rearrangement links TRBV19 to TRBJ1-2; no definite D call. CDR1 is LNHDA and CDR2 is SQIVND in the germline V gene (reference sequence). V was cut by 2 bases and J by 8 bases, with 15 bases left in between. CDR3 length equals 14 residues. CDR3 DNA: TGTGCCAGTAGTATAACCCCCCGCTCGCGGGGCTACACCTTC. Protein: CASSITPRSRGYTF.

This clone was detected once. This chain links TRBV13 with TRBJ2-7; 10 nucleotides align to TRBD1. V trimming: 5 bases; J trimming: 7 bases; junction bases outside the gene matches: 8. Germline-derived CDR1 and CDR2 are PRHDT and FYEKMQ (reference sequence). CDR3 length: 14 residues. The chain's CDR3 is CASSVWDRGREQYF. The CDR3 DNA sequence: TGTGCCAGCAGCGTCTGGGACAGGGGACGGGAGCAGTACTTC.

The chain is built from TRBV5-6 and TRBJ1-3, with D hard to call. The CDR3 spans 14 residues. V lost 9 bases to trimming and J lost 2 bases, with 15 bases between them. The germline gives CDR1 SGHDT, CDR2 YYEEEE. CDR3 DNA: TGTGCCACCTCCCAGGTGGGTGCTGGAAACACCATATATTTT. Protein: CATSQVGAGNTIYF.

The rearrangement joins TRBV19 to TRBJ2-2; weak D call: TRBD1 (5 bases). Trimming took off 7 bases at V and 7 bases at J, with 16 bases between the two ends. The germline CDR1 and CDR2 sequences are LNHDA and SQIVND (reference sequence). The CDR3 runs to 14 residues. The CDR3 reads CASNFDRGGGELFF. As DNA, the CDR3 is TGTGCCAGTAATTTCGATAGGGGCGGCGGGGAGCTGTTTTTT. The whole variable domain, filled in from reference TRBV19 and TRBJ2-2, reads DGGITQSPKYLFRKEGQNVTLSCEQNLNHDAMYWYRQDPGQGLRLIYYSQIVNDFQKGDIAEGYSVSREKKESFPLTVTSAQKNPTAFYLCASNFDRGGGELFFGEGSRLTVL.